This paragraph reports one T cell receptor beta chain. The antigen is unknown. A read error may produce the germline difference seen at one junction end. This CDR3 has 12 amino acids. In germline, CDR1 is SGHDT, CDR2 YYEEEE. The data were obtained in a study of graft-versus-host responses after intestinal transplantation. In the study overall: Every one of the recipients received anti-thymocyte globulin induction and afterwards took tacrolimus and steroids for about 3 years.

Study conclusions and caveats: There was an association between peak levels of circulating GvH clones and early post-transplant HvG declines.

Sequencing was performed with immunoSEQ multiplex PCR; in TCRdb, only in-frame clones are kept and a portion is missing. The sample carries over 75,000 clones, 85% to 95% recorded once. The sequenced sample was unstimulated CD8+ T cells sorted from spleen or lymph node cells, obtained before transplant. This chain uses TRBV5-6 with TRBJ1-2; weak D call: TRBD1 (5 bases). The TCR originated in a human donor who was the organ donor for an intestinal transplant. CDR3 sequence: CASSLNWDFPFF. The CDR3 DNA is TGTGCCAGCAGCTTGAATTGGGACTTTCCTTTTTTC. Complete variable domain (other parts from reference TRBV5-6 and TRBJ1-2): DAGVTQSPTHLIKTRGQQVTLRCSPKSGHDTVSWYQQALGQGPQFIFQYYEEEERQRGNFPDRFSGHQFPNYSSELNVNALLLGDSALYLCASSLNWDFPFFGSGTRLTVV.